This T cell receptor beta chain was identified during a study of T cell responses to AZD1222 COVID-19 vaccine. Remarks on this clone: What it binds is unknown.

Germline V gene lookup returns CDR1 ENHRY and CDR2 SYGVKD. This CDR3 comprises 17 residues. V was cut by 0 bases and J by 0 bases, with 13 bases left in between. Repertoires were generated with immunoSEQ multiplex PCR, while TCRdb's copy carries only in-frame clones and drops some. The table records around 95,000 clones, around 90% of them present only once. Whole-study results and caveats: White British donors predominated, females outnumbered males, and clonal diversity was possibly underestimated. Without day 14 samples, only post-peak T cell repertoires were studied.

This receptor was obtained from an adult in good health. Sequencing was performed on peripheral blood, taken on day 0 of AZD1222 vaccination. This chain joins TRBV10-3 and TRBJ2-3; D possibly corresponds to TRBD2 (6 bases). This CDR3 reads CAISESYVAESTDTQYF. The DNA for the CDR3 is TGTGCCATCAGTGAGTCATATGTAGCGGAGAGCACAGATACGCAGTATTTT.